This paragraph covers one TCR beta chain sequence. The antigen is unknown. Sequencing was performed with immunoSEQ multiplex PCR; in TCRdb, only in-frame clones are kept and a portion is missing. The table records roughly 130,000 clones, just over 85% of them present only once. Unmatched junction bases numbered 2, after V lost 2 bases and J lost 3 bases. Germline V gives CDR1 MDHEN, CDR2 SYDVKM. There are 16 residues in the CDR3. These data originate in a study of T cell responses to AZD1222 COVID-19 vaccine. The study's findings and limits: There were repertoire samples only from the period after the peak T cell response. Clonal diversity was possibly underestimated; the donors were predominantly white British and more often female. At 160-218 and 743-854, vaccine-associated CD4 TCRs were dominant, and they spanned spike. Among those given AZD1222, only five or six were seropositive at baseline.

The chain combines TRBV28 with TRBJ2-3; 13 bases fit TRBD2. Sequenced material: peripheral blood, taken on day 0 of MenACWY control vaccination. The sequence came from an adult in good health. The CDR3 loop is CASSLMGLAGTDTQYF. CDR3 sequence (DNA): TGTGCCAGCAGTTTAATGGGACTAGCGGGGACAGATACGCAGTATTTT.